Below, 6 T cell receptor beta chains from the same sample are listed, as sequenced in a study of blood T cell repertoires in COVID-19. Some clones are missing from TCRdb's copy, which holds only in-frame ones; the method was immunoSEQ multiplex PCR. The table shows 140,000 to 150,000 clones, with more than 75% occurring only once. Specimen: PBMCs or T cells enriched from blood (not recorded which). Receptor source: a woman aged 25 to 39 with acute COVID-19.

The chain uses TRBV7-3 and TRBJ2-1; possible D gene TRBD1, 7 bases. CDR1 is SGHTA and CDR2 is FQGTGA in the germline V gene. V shed 2 bases and J shed 5 bases, with 13 bases lying between them. The CDR3 contains 15 residues. CDR3 in amino acids: CASSLGQGGNNEQFF. The CDR3 DNA reads as TGTGCCAGCAGCTTAGGGCAGGGGGGAAACAATGAGCAGTTCTTC.

In DNA, the CDR3 is TGTGCCAGCAGTTTCCGGCGGGGGGCCTACGAGCAGTACTTC. Translation: CASSFRRGAYEQYF. This chain connects TRBV27 to TRBJ2-7; TRBD2 matches at 8 bases. The CDR3 has 14 residues. CDR1 and CDR2 (germline): MNHEY, SMNVEV (reference sequence). V shed 3 bases, J shed 2 bases, and the junction held 3 bases outside the gene matches.

The chain is built from TRBV7-2 and TRBJ2-1, with D unresolved. Germline loops: CDR1 SGHTA, CDR2 FQGNSA. The V end lost 3 bases, the J end lost 0 bases, and 9 bases lay between the germline ends. The CDR3 length is 15 residues. CDR3 DNA sequence: TGTGCCAGCAGCTTTGGCGCTAGCTCCTACAATGAGCAGTTCTTC. It is translated as CASSFGASSYNEQFF. Together with reference TRBV7-2 and TRBJ2-1, the CDR3 gives the full variable domain: GAGVSQSPSNKVTEKGKDVELRCDPISGHTALYWYRQSLGQGLEFLIYFQGNSAPDKSGLPSDRFSAERTGGSVSTLTIQRTQQEDSAVYLCASSFGASSYNEQFFGPGTRLTVL.

This clone showed up just a few times. The rearrangement links TRBV10-3 to TRBJ1-1, with 8 bases aligning to TRBD1. Unmatched junction bases numbered 2, after V lost 5 bases and J lost 3 bases. From germline, CDR1 is ENHRY and CDR2 SYGVKD. The CDR3 is 13 residues long. The CDR3 protein is CAISPGGYTEAFF. The CDR3 DNA reads as TGTGCCATCAGTCCAGGGGGCTACACTGAAGCTTTCTTT.

The chain carries TRBV7-9 and TRBJ2-7; TRBD2 aligns across 12 bases. CDR3 length equals 16 residues. Trimming at V came to 4 bases and at J to 6 bases, leaving 10 bases not matched to a gene. Per the germline V gene, CDR1 is SEHNR and CDR2 is FQNEAQ (reference sequence). CDR3 protein: CASSSSGRAWRAEQYF. The CDR3 region has the DNA TGTGCCAGCAGCTCTAGCGGGAGGGCCTGGCGGGCCGAGCAGTACTTC.

Here the CDR3 reads CASSQGCGQALYEQYF. As DNA, the CDR3 is TGTGCCAGCAGCCAGGGCTGTGGGCAGGCCCTCTACGAGCAGTACTTC. The V gene is TRBV3-1 (or the pseudogene TRBV3-2), the J gene TRBJ2-7; D not resolved. This CDR3 has 16 amino acids. Germline CDR1 is LGHDT and CDR2 is YNNKEL (reference sequence). Trimming stripped 3 bases from V and 3 bases from J, with 18 bases between.